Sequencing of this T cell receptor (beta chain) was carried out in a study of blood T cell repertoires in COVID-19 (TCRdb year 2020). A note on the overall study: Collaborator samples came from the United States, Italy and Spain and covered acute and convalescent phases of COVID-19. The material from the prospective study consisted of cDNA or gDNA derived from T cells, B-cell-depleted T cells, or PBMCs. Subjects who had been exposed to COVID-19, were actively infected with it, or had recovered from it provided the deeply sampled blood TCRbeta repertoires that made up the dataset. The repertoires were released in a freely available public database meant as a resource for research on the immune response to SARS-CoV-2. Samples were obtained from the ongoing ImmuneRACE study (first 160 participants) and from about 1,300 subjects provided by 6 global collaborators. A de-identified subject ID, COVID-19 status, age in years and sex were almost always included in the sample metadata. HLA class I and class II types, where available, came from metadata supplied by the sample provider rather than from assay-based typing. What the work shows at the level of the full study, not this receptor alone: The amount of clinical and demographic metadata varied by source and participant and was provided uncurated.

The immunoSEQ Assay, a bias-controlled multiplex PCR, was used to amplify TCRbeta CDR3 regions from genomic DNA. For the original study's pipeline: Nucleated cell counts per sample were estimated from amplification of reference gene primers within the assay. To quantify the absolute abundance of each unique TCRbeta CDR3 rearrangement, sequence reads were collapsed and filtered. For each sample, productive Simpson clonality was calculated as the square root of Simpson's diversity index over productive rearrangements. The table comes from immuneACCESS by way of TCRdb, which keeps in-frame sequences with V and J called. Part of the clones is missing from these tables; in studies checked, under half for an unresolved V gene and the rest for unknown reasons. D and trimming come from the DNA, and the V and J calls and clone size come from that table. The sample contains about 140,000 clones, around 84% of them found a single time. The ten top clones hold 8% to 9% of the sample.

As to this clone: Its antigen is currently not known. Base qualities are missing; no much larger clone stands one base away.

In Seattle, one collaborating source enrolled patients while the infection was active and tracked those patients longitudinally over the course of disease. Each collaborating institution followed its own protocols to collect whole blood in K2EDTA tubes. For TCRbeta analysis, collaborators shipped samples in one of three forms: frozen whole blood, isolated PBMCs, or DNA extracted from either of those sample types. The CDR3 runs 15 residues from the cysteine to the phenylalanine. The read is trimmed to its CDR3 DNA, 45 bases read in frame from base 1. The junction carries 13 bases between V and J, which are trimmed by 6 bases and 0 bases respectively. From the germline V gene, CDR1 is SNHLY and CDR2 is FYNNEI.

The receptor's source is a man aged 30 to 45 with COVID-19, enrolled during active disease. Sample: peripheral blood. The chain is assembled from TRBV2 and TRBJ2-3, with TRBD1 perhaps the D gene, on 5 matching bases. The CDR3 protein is CASRAGMGSTDTQYF. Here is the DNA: TGTGCCAGCAGGGCAGGGATGGGAAGCACAGATACGCAGTATTTT.